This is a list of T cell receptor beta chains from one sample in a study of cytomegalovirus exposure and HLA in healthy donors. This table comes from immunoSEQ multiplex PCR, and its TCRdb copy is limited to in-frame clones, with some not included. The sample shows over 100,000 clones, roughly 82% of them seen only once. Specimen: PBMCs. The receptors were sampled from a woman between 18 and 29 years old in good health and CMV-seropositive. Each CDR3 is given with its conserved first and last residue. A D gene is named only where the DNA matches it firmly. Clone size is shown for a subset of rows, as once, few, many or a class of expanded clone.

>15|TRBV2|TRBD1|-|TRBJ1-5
CASTVTGGTNQPQHF
TGTGCCAGCACGGTAACAGGGGGTACCAATCAGCCCCAGCATTTT
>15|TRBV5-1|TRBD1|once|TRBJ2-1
CASSGGTGSYNEQFF
TGCGCCAGCAGCGGCGGGACAGGGTCCTACAATGAGCAGTTCTTC
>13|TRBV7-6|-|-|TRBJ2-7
CASSSSGSYEQYF
TGTGCCAGCAGTTCGTCGGGTTCCTACGAGCAGTACTTC
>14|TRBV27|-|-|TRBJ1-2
CASRKYESVYGYTF
TGTGCCAGCAGAAAGTACGAGTCCGTCTATGGCTACACCTTC
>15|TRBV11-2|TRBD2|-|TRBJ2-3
CASRPVTGGSDTQYF
TGTGCCAGCAGACCCGTGACGGGGGGGAGCGATACGCAGTATTTT
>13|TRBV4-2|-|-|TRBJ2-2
CASSQGATGELFF
TGTGCCAGCAGCCAAGGGGCGACCGGGGAGCTGTTTTTT
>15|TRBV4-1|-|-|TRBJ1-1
CASSLRGPINTEAFF
TGCGCCAGCAGCCTGCGAGGGCCCATTAACACTGAAGCTTTCTTT
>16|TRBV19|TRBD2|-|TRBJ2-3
CASSMGVLSGGLVQYF
TGTGCCAGTAGTATGGGCGTGTTAAGCGGGGGGCTTGTGCAGTATTTT
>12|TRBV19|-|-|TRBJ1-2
CATVGGGYGYTF
TGTGCCACCGTCGGAGGTGGGTATGGCTACACCTTC
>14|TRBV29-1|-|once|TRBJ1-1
CSVVVGTGLAEAFF
TGCAGCGTTGTAGTCGGTACGGGGTTGGCTGAAGCTTTCTTT
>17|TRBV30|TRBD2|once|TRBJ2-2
CAWRGAGGLSYTGELFF
TGTGCCTGGAGGGGGGCGGGGGGGCTGTCGTACACCGGGGAGCTGTTTTTT
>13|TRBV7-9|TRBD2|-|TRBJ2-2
CASSFEAGGILFF
TGTGCCAGCAGCTTCGAAGCGGGGGGCATCCTGTTTTTT
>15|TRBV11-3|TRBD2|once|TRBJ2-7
CASSPNGGGAHEQYF
TGTGCCAGCAGCCCGAACGGCGGGGGGGCCCACGAGCAGTACTTC
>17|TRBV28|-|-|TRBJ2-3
CASSLEELGGGTDTQYF
TGTGCCAGCAGTTTAGAGGAGTTAGGGGGGGGAACAGATACGCAGTATTTT
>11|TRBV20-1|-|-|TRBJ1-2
CSAKHSYGYTF
TGCAGTGCTAAACACAGCTATGGCTACACCTTC
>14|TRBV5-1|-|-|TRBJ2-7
CASSPTGGLNEQYF
TGCGCCAGCAGCCCCACCGGGGGGCTCAACGAGCAGTACTTC
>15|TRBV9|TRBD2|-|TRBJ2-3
CASSGGLAGGDTQYF
TGTGCCAGCAGCGGGGGACTAGCGGGGGGAGATACGCAGTATTTT
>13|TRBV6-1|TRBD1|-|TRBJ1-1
CASSGQGDTEAFF
TGTGCCAGCAGTGGACAGGGTGACACTGAAGCTTTCTTT
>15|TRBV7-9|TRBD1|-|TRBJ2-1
CASSLGQPQNDEQFF
TGTGCCAGCAGCTTGGGACAGCCCCAAAATGATGAGCAGTTCTTC
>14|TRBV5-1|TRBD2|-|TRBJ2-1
CASSPAGGPNEQFF
TGCGCCAGCAGCCCAGCGGGGGGCCCAAATGAGCAGTTCTTC
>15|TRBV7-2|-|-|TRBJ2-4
CASRGVVGGGNIQYF
TGTGCCAGCAGAGGAGTGGTGGGGGGTGGTAACATTCAGTACTTC
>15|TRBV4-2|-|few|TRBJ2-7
CASSQDWGGPYEQYF
TGTGCCAGCAGCCAAGACTGGGGGGGCCCGTACGAGCAGTACTTC